These 3 T cell receptor beta chains were sequenced from one sample in a study of shared clonotypes between healthy human individuals. Profiled with immunoSEQ multiplex PCR; TCRdb holds only in-frame clones, not every one. The profile shows over 2,000,000 clones, roughly 93% of them singletons. CD45RO-negative, CCR7-positively selected cells formed the naive CD8 fraction, excluding terminally differentiated effector memory CD45RA+ cells. Input material: naive CD8+ T cells from PBMCs. The receptors shown here come from a man younger than 35 in good health. Some clones in this sample may be carry-over from other donors' samples.

The rearrangement uses TRBV27 and TRBJ2-1; 7 bases fit TRBD2. The CDR3 is made up of 15 amino acids. V was pared by 4 bases and J by 5 bases, with 8 bases of the junction left unmatched. In germline, CDR1 is MNHEY, CDR2 SMNVEV (reference sequence). DNA of the CDR3: TGTGCCAGCAGTTATCCGTCTAGCGGCCACAATGAGCAGTTCTTC. This translates into CASSYPSSGHNEQFF.

V is TRBV7-9 and J is TRBJ2-2, with D possibly being TRBD1 or TRBD2 (5 bases each). This CDR3 region has 13 residues. Germline assignment: CDR1 SEHNR and CDR2 FQNEAQ (reference sequence). V was trimmed by 5 bases and J by 8 bases, leaving 12 bases between them. This CDR3 reads CASSGGRVGELFF. The CDR3 DNA reads TGTGCCAGCAGCGGAGGCAGGGTTGGGGAGCTGTTTTTT.

The chain employs TRBV5-1 and TRBJ2-3; TRBD1 or TRBD2 may be the D gene (6 bases each). Germline V gives CDR1 SGHRS, CDR2 YFSETQ. V dropped 0 bases and J dropped 1 base, with 12 bases sitting between them. The CDR3 length is 16 residues. The CDR3 DNA reads TGCGCCAGCAGCTTGGCCGGGGGCGGGGGCACAGATACGCAGTATTTT. It translates to CASSLAGGGGTDTQYF. Looking up the rest from reference TRBV5-1 and TRBJ2-3 gives the full variable domain: KAGVTQTPRYLIKTRGQQVTLSCSPISGHRSVSWYQQTPGQGLQFLFEYFSETQRNKGNFPGRFSGRQFSNSRSEMNVSTLELGDSALYLCASSLAGGGGTDTQYFGPGTRLTVL.